This T cell receptor (beta chain) was documented in a study of blood T cell repertoires in COVID-19. In the study overall: Samples taken during acute and convalescent COVID-19 were collected in the United States, Italy and Spain.

This CDR3 is built from 13 residues. The V end was cut by 5 bases, the J end by 6 bases, with 11 bases between. Germline-derived CDR1 and CDR2 are SGHTA and FQGNSA. Sequencing used immunoSEQ multiplex PCR; TCRdb keeps in-frame clones, though not all of them. The sample holds about 110,000 clones, approximately 90% seen once. The clonotype originates from a human donor in a cohort sampled during active COVID-19. The chain has TRBV7-2 and TRBJ1-5; tentatively, D is TRBD1 (5 bases). The sample consisted of peripheral blood. CDR3 residues: CASSQRQFQPQHF. CDR3 nucleotide sequence: TGTGCCAGCAGCCAAAGACAGTTTCAGCCCCAGCATTTT.